This TCR beta chain was recovered during a study of T-cell reconstitution after alpha-beta-depleted transplantation in children. A library of TCRbeta sequences, prepared with unique molecular identifiers, was generated. TCRdb used MiXCR to reprocess the PCR reads, holding one entry per CDR3 protein. The sample contains more than 550,000 distinct CDR3 sequences, 10% of which appear only once. V shed 5 bases and J shed 6 bases, with 14 bases lying between them. Germline-derived CDR1 and CDR2 are MGHRA and YSYEKL. The CDR3 totals 15 residues. The chain combines TRBV4-1 with TRBJ1-6; D not resolved. Sequenced here: PBMCs from the stem cell graft donor, sampled from the stem cell graft. The receptor comes from a human donor who donated a stem cell graft to a child with acute myeloid leukemia. CDR3 DNA sequence: TGCGCCAGCAGCTCGGTCCCGGGGTCTAATTCACCCCTCCACTTT. The encoded protein is CASSSVPGSNSPLHF.